The T cell receptor beta chain under discussion was sequenced for a study of blood T cells in healthy people across ages. A J-beta primer mix and a sample-barcoded 5' primer were used in a second PCR of roughly 7 to 12 cycles. Every individual sample yielded 3 million or more paired-end reads (each containing CDR3). TCRdb called the 5' RACE reads again in MiXCR, with one record for every CDR3 protein. This sample has roughly 790,000 distinct CDR3 sequences, with approximately 43% found just once. Isolated PBMCs totaled at least 6 million in each sample. Notes on the study in general: Diversity figures derived from one million T cells were judged to underestimate the true value.

This clonotype is a singleton in its sample. Its antigen is not known. The junction departs from germline at one end; a sequencing error may be responsible. What was sequenced was blood. This clonotype was obtained from a woman aged 55-75 years in good health.

The CDR3 nucleotides read TGTGCCAGCAGAAATGACCTCACAGATGCGCAGTATTTT. It is translated as CASRNDLTDAQYF. V and J are TRBV28 and TRBJ2-3; D unclear. The CDR3 contains 13 residues. The germline V gene has CDR1 MDHEN and CDR2 SYDVKM.